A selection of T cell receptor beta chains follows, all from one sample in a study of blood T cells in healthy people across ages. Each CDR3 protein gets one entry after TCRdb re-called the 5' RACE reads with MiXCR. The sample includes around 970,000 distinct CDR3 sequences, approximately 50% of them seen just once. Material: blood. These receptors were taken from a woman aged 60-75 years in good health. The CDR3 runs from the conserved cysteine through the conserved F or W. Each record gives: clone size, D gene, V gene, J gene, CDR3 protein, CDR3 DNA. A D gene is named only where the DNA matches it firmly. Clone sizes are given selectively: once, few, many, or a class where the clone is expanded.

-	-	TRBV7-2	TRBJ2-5	CASSLAGGGWGYF	TGTGCCAGCAGCTTAGCGGGAGGCGGCTGGGGGTACTTC
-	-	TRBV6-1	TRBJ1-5	CASREDTGGSYSNQPQHF	TGTGCCAGCCGTGAGGATACAGGAGGGTCATATAGCAATCAGCCCCAGCATTTT
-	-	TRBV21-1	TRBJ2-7	CASSNPRDKVTFPYEQYF	TGTGCCAGCAGCAACCCCAGGGACAAAGTCACTTTCCCCTACGAGCAGTACTTC
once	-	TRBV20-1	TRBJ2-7	CSARPPSVAEQYF	TGCAGTGCTAGACCCCCTAGCGTAGCCGAGCAGTACTTC
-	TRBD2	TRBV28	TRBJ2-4	CASSLEAGAIQYF	TGTGCCAGCAGTTTAGAGGCGGGAGCCATTCAGTACTTC
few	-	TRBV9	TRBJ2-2	CASSVVGAGNTGELFF	TGTGCCAGCAGCGTAGTTGGGGCAGGGAACACCGGGGAGCTGTTTTTT
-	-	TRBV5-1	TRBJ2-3	CASSFHKNLAIYGTDTQYF	TGCGCCAGCAGCTTCCACAAAAACCTAGCGATTTATGGCACAGATACGCAGTATTTT
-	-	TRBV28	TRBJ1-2	CASSSRTYGYTF	TGTGCCAGCAGTTCAAGGACCTATGGCTACACCTTC
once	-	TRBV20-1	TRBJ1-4	CSARNPTARDEKLFF	TGCAGTGCTAGAAACCCGACGGCGAGGGATGAAAAACTGTTTTTT
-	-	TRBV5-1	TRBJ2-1	CASSLAGVVERFF	TGCGCCAGCAGCTTGGCGGGAGTGGTTGAGCGGTTCTTC
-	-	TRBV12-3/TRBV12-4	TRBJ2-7	CASSLGEGGLTSYEQYF	TGTGCCAGCAGTTTAGGAGAAGGGGGACTAACCTCCTACGAGCAGTACTTC
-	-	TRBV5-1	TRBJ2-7	CASSGDGRIYEQYF	TGCGCCAGCAGCGGGGACGGAAGAATTTACGAGCAGTACTTC
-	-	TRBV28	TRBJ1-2	CASRVPANYGYTF	TGTGCCAGCAGAGTTCCCGCTAACTATGGCTACACCTTC
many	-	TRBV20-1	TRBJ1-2	CSARPMTGGDYGYTF	TGCAGTGCTAGGCCGATGACAGGAGGAGACTATGGCTACACCTTC
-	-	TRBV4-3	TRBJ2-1	CASSQTLTRRKNEQFF	TGCGCCAGCAGCCAGACCCTGACTAGAAGAAAGAACGAGCAGTTCTTC
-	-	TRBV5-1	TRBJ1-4	CASRRMIEGAGEKLFF	TGCGCCAGCCGCCGCATGATTGAAGGGGCAGGGGAAAAACTGTTTTTT
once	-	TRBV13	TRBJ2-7	CASSQPDGGYEQYF	TGTGCCAGCAGCCAACCGGACGGTGGCTACGAGCAGTACTTC
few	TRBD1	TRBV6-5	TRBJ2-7	CASSYSGTGIYEQYF	TGTGCCAGCAGTTACTCTGGGACAGGGATCTACGAGCAGTACTTC
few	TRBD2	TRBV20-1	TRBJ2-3	CSAATSGTLTDTQYF	TGCAGTGCTGCCACTAGCGGGACGTTGACAGATACGCAGTATTTT
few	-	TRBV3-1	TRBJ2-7	CASSQDQWAYSSYEQYF	TGTGCCAGCAGCCAAGATCAATGGGCGTATAGCTCCTACGAGCAGTACTTC
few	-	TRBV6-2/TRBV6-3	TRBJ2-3	CASMIFPTDTQYF	TGTGCCAGCATGATCTTCCCGACAGATACGCAGTATTTT
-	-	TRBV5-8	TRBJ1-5	CASSFEDSPNQPQHF	TGTGCCAGCAGCTTTGAGGACAGCCCCAATCAGCCCCAGCATTTT
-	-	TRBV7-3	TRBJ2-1	CASSSRQTQGENEQFF	TGTGCCAGCAGCTCACGACAGACCCAAGGGGAGAATGAGCAGTTCTTC
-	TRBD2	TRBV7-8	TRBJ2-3	CASSLVGLETDTQYF	TGTGCCAGCAGCTTAGTGGGACTAGAAACAGATACGCAGTATTTT
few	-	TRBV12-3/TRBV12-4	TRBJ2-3	CASKIGDTQYF	TGTGCCAGCAAGATCGGAGATACGCAGTATTTT
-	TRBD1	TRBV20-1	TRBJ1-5	CSARKTGGGNQPQHF	TGCAGTGCTAGAAAGACAGGGGGAGGCAATCAGCCCCAGCATTTT
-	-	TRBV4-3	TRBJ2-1	CASSQEVGYNEQFF	TGCGCCAGCAGCCAAGAGGTCGGATACAATGAGCAGTTCTTC
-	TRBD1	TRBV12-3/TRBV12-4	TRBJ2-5	CASSPGTVRGTQYF	TGTGCCAGCAGTCCGGGGACAGTCAGGGGGACCCAGTACTTC
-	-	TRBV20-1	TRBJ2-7	CSARGWQVSYEQYF	TGCAGTGCTAGAGGTTGGCAGGTTTCCTACGAGCAGTACTTC
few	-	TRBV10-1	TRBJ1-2	CASSEGTSYGYTF	TGCGCCAGCAGTGAAGGGACCTCCTATGGCTACACCTTC
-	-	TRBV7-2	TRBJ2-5	CASSAHGTHQETQYF	TGTGCCAGCAGCGCACACGGGACTCATCAAGAGACCCAGTACTTC
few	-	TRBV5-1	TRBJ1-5	CASSPGHSKGHQPQHF	TGCGCCAGCAGCCCGGGACACTCTAAGGGCCATCAGCCCCAGCATTTT
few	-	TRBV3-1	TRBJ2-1	CASSQGYNNEQFF	TGTGCCAGCAGCCAAGGATACAACAATGAGCAGTTCTTC
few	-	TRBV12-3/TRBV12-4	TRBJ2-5	CASSHGGETQYF	TGTGCCAGCAGTCATGGAGGGGAGACCCAGTACTTC
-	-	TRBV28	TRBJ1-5	CASRPPGQPQHF	TGTGCCAGCAGGCCCCCGGGACAGCCCCAGCATTTT
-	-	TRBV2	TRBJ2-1	CASRGWNEQFF	TGTGCCAGCAGGGGTTGGAATGAGCAGTTCTTC